The source of this TCR beta chain is a study of blood T cell repertoires in COVID-19. Only in-frame clones appear in the TCRdb table, and some are missing; sequencing was by immunoSEQ multiplex PCR. Found here are about 25,000 clones, more than 75% of them singletons; the top ten hold approximately 8%. The sequencing sample was made of peripheral blood. The TCR comes from a man aged 45-65 years with active COVID-19.

CDR3 sequence: CASSPTSSSGNTIYF. DNA of the CDR3: TGTGCCAGTAGTCCAACATCTAGCTCTGGAAACACCATATATTTT. The chain couples TRBV19 to TRBJ1-3; no reliable D call. The CDR3 is 15 residues long. CDR1 LNHDA and CDR2 SQIVND come from the germline V gene (reference sequence). V gave up 5 bases and J gave up 0 bases, with 11 bases separating them.